One sample yielded the 17 T cell receptor beta chains listed below, sequenced in a study of lymphopenia after photon versus proton radiotherapy. Method: immunoSEQ multiplex PCR; TCRdb's copy keeps in-frame clones and lacks some. The repertoire holds about 45,000 clones, over 75% seen once, with about 2.2% in the top ten. Specimen: peripheral blood, collected from a patient treated with photon-based radiotherapy. These receptor sequences come from a man aged 40-49 years with gastric cancer.

The rearrangement uses TRBV6-6 and TRBJ1-2, with D unclear. Per the germline V gene, CDR1 is MNHNY and CDR2 is SVGAGI (reference sequence). Trimming took 6 bases from V and 5 from J, leaving 13 bases between them. This CDR3 has 13 residues. The CDR3 DNA sequence: TGTGCCAGCAGCGACCCGGACCAATATGGCTACACCTTC. It codes for CASSDPDQYGYTF.

Comments on this clone: The sample has other DNA sequences that encode this CDR3 too. This chain joins TRBV18 and TRBJ1-1; unclear D gene. The germline CDR1 and CDR2 sequences are KGHSH and LQKENI. The CDR3 is 13 residues long. Trimming shortened V by 1 base and J by 2 bases, and 5 bases separated the two germline ends. The DNA for the CDR3 is TGTGCCAGCTCACCACGGGAAAACACTGAAGCTTTCTTT. Protein: CASSPRENTEAFF.

In this sample, this clone turned up a few times. This chain connects TRBV25-1 to TRBJ2-2; D gene uncertain. The CDR3 runs to 14 residues. Germline loops: CDR1 MGHDK, CDR2 SYGVNS. With 1 base removed from V and 3 bases from J, the gap between germline ends came to 6 bases. The CDR3 spells CASSESRDTGELFF. CDR3 DNA: TGTGCCAGCAGTGAATCCCGGGACACCGGGGAGCTGTTTTTT. Variable domain in full (rest from reference TRBV25-1 and TRBJ2-2): EADIYQTPRYLVIGTGKKITLECSQTMGHDKMYWYQQDPGMELHLIHYSYGVNSTEKGDLSSESTVSRIRTEHFPLTLESARPSHTSQYLCASSESRDTGELFFGEGSRLTVL.

This clone appeared once. Compared with germline, one end of the junction differs, possibly owing to a read error. J is TRBJ1-5 and V is TRBV15; 9 positions match TRBD1. This CDR3 region has 13 residues. Germline CDR1 and CDR2: LNHNV and YYDKDF (reference sequence). CDR3 sequence: CATSSGTGQLQHF. The CDR3 DNA reads TGTGCCACCAGCAGCGGGACAGGGCAGCTCCAGCATTTT.

This clone was detected a few times. The chain employs TRBV4-2 and TRBJ1-2; D may be TRBD1 (5 bases). Germline V CDR1 and CDR2: LGHNA, YNFKEQ. The V gene lost 0 bases and the J gene lost 0 bases, with 17 bases spanning the gap. This CDR3 contains 18 residues. The chain's CDR3 is CASSQDAGRVVANYGYTF. As DNA, the CDR3 is TGTGCCAGCAGCCAAGACGCGGGCAGGGTTGTCGCTAACTATGGCTACACCTTC.

This chain connects TRBV9 to TRBJ1-4, with D possibly matching TRBD1 (6 bases). This CDR3 is built from 16 residues. From germline, CDR1 is SGDLS and CDR2 YYNGEE. V was cut by 0 bases and J by 3 bases, with 12 bases left in between. The DNA for the CDR3 is TGTGCCAGCAGCGTAGATGGGACACCGCCTAATGAAAAACTGTTTTTT. This gives the protein CASSVDGTPPNEKLFF. Filled out from reference TRBV9 and TRBJ1-4, the complete variable domain reads DSGVTQTPKHLITATGQRVTLRCSPRSGDLSVYWYQQSLDQGLQFLIQYYNGEERAKGNILERFSAQQFPDLHSELNLSSLELGDSALYFCASSVDGTPPNEKLFFGSGTQLSVL.

The chain combines TRBV29-1 with TRBJ1-2, with no clear D. This CDR3 spans 13 amino acids. V lost 4 bases and J lost 0, with 9 bases in between. Germline CDR1 SQVTM, CDR2 ANQGSEA. The CDR3 DNA is TGCAGCGTTGGCGACCGTTCTAACTATGGCTACACCTTC. Translating it yields CSVGDRSNYGYTF.

This clone has only one observation. The chain uses TRBV5-6 and TRBJ1-6; D is possibly TRBD1 (5 bases). The CDR3 is 18 amino acids. Germline V lookup: CDR1 SGHDT, CDR2 YYEEEE. Trimming took 6 bases from V and 0 from J, leaving 19 bases between them. DNA for the CDR3: TGTGCCAGCATCCAGTACGGGGCTTTGAGCTCCTATAATTCACCCCTCCACTTT. Translating gives CASIQYGALSSYNSPLHF.

V is TRBV5-4 and J is TRBJ1-1; no clear D gene. CDR3 size: 14 residues. In germline, CDR1 is SGHNT, CDR2 YYREEE (reference sequence). Trimming removed 3 bases at V and 1 base at J, with 10 bases between. The CDR3 nucleotides read TGTGCCAGCAGCTCGACCCCCGGGAACACTGAAGCTTTCTTT. Protein product: CASSSTPGNTEAFF.

This clone showed up just once. The chain links TRBV7-3 to TRBJ2-3; 9 positions match TRBD1. J lost 4 bases, V lost 4 bases, and 9 bases had no gene match. Looked up from germline, CDR1 is SGHTA and CDR2 is FQGTGA. The CDR3 consists of 16 residues. The CDR3 sequence: CASSSGQGKGPDTQYF. As DNA, the CDR3 is TGTGCCAGCAGCTCCGGACAGGGGAAGGGCCCAGATACGCAGTATTTT.

The CDR3 DNA sequence: TGTGCCAGCAGCCCGACAGGGTTTGGGGGGGAAAAACTGTTTTTT. Translating gives CASSPTGFGGEKLFF. V gene TRBV7-2 combines with J gene TRBJ1-4; TRBD1 aligns across 7 bases. This CDR3 contains 15 residues. J gave up 8 bases and V 5 bases, and 11 bases lay outside the gene matches. Germline V gives CDR1 SGHTA, CDR2 FQGNSA.

The sample holds one count of this clone. The chain couples TRBV5-6 to TRBJ2-1; maybe TRBD1 (6 bases). Germline CDR1 is SGHDT and CDR2 is YYEEEE. Trimming took off 5 bases at V and 7 bases at J, with 13 bases between the two ends. The CDR3 length is 13 residues. The CDR3 sequence: CASRRAGVNEQFF. The CDR3 DNA sequence: TGTGCCAGCAGACGGGCAGGGGTTAATGAGCAGTTCTTC.

The genes are TRBV2 and TRBJ2-3; no firm D call. The CDR3 sequence is 14 residues long. The ends were cut back, 0 bases at V and 3 bases at J, with 7 bases in the middle. CDR1 and CDR2 (germline): SNHLY, FYNNEI. The CDR3: CASSEAGTTDTQYF. CDR3 sequence (DNA): TGTGCCAGCAGTGAAGCGGGTACAACAGATACGCAGTATTTT.

The chain recombines TRBV6-6 with TRBJ1-1; weak D call: TRBD1 (6 bases). Germline CDR1 MNHNY, CDR2 SVGAGI (reference sequence). V was cut by 5 bases and J by 1 base, with 14 bases left in between. The CDR3 spans 15 residues. CDR3 DNA: TGTGCCAGCAGTCCTTTACAACAGGGGAACACTGAAGCTTTCTTT. The encoded protein is CASSPLQQGNTEAFF.

The CDR3 sequence is CASSYFGGDRHGYTF. DNA of the CDR3: TGTGCCAGCAGTTACTTTGGGGGGGACCGCCATGGCTACACCTTC. The rearrangement uses TRBV6-5 and TRBJ1-2; a weak D match, TRBD1 (5 bases). Trimming cost V 1 base and J 6 bases, with 15 bases left between them. Per germline, CDR1 MNHEY and CDR2 SVGAGI. CDR3 length: 15 residues.

The chain combines TRBV2 with TRBJ1-3, with D perhaps TRBD1 (6 bases). Germline CDR1 SNHLY, CDR2 FYNNEI. The CDR3 runs 17 residues. The V end lost 8 bases, the J end lost 0 bases, and 20 bases lay between the germline ends. The CDR3 DNA is TGTGCCAGCGGGTGGGGGCTACACCCGAGCTCTGGAAACACCATATATTTT. It is translated as CASGWGLHPSSGNTIYF.

The chain recombines TRBV2 with TRBJ2-6, with D possibly being TRBD1 (8 bases). The CDR3 sequence is 17 residues long. Germline V lookup: CDR1 SNHLY, CDR2 FYNNEI. V was pared by 5 bases and J by 0 bases, with 14 bases between. CDR3 nucleotides: TGTGCCAGCAGTCCGCACAGGGGGGGCTCTGGGGCCAACGTCCTGACTTTC. Its translation: CASSPHRGGSGANVLTF.